This TCR beta chain was found in a study of identical twins. Template switching (which added a universal primer site) was used, and cDNA carried unique molecular identifiers. TCRdb reprocessed the 5' RACE reads via MiXCR and lists one record per CDR3 protein. The sample has hundreds of thousands of distinct CDR3 sequences, around 10% seen once; the top ten hold about 5.2%. The study, taken as a whole, reports: Because invariant MAIT and iNKT cells could be present, zero-insertion analyses could be partly confounded. Insertion counts were lower in abundant cord blood beta clonotypes, a trend that memory repertoires did not show.

In this sample, this clonotype turned up a few times. Antigen unknown. This CDR3 comprises 16 residues. Germline CDR1 reads SGDLS; CDR2 reads YYNGEE. Deletions cut 4 bases from V and 3 bases from J, with 16 bases between. Healthy Caucasian individuals made up all the donors. Sequencing input: memory (CD45RO+) T cells sorted from blood. The sequence derives from a woman aged 18-29 years in good health. The chain joins TRBV9 to TRBJ1-4; tentatively, D is TRBD1 (5 bases). The CDR3 DNA is TGTGCCAGCAGCCCCGGGTACGGGGCTTCTAATGAAAAACTGTTTTTT. This gives the protein CASSPGYGASNEKLFF.